These 5 T cell receptor beta chains originate from one sample sequenced in a study of high-grade serous ovarian cancer treatment subgroups. The tumor samples were collected prior to definitive surgery or chemotherapy. Assay: immunoSEQ multiplex PCR; the TCRdb copy retains only in-frame clones and omits some. The table has some 27,000 clones, around 84% seen once. Material for sequencing was tumor tissue. The receptors were sampled from a human donor with high-grade serous ovarian cancer.

The chain carries TRBV5-1 and TRBJ1-4; D call uncertain. CDR3 length: 16 amino acids. CDR1 and CDR2 from the germline V gene are SGHRS and YFSETQ. V lost 1 base, J lost 7 bases, and 17 bases lay in between. The CDR3 is CASSLTGSFDGEKLFF. CDR3 sequence (DNA): TGCGCCAGCAGCTTGACCGGGAGCTTCGACGGTGAAAAACTGTTTTTT. The complete variable domain, with remaining parts taken from reference TRBV5-1 and TRBJ1-4, reads KAGVTQTPRYLIKTRGQQVTLSCSPISGHRSVSWYQQTPGQGLQFLFEYFSETQRNKGNFPGRFSGRQFSNSRSEMNVSTLELGDSALYLCASSLTGSFDGEKLFFGSGTQLSVL.

This clone was recorded a few times. Within the sample, other DNA sequences also encode this same CDR3. The chain joins TRBV18 to TRBJ2-7, with 8 nucleotides matching TRBD1. The CDR3 is made up of 15 amino acids. V was clipped by 1 base and J by 0 bases; unmatched bases: 2. Germline V gene lookup returns CDR1 KGHSH and CDR2 LQKENI. The CDR3 reads CASSPRTGSSYEQYF. CDR3 sequence (DNA): TGTGCCAGCTCACCACGGACAGGGAGCTCCTACGAGCAGTACTTC. Using reference TRBV18 and TRBJ2-7 for the parts outside the CDR3, the full variable domain is NAGVMQNPRHLVRRRGQEARLRCSPMKGHSHVYWYRQLPEEGLKFMVYLQKENIIDESGMPKERFSAEFPKEGPSILRIQQVVRGDSAAYFCASSPRTGSSYEQYFGPGTRLTVT.

This chain connects TRBV6-5 to TRBJ2-3; D possibly corresponds to TRBD2 (6 bases). The V gene's germline CDR1 is MNHEY and CDR2 SVGAGI. The CDR3 is 15 residues long. Trimming cost V 2 bases and J 6 bases, with 15 bases left between them. CDR3 region: CASSYDRLVQDTQYF. The CDR3 DNA follows: TGTGCCAGCAGTTACGATAGACTAGTGCAGGATACGCAGTATTTT.

V gene TRBV5-1 combines with J gene TRBJ1-3; tentative D call: TRBD1 (5 bases). V lost 4 bases to trimming and J lost 3 bases, with 14 bases between them. CDR3 length: 15 residues. Germline V lookup: CDR1 SGHRS, CDR2 YFSETQ. Written as DNA, the CDR3 is TGCGCCAGCAGCCCGGGGGGGGGTATTGGAAACACCATATATTTT. It codes for CASSPGGGIGNTIYF.

This chain uses TRBV27 with TRBJ2-7, with 9 bases fitting TRBD1. The CDR3 is 17 residues long. Germline CDR1 is MNHEY and CDR2 is SMNVEV (reference sequence). V shed 0 bases and J 0 bases; nucleotides not matched to a gene: 6. CDR3 in DNA: TGTGCCAGCAGTTTATCTGGACAGGGGTCAAGCTCCTACGAGCAGTACTTC. This gives the protein CASSLSGQGSSSYEQYF.